This T cell receptor (beta chain) is drawn from a study of blood T cell repertoires in COVID-19. Study summary: Sample material is recorded as cDNA or gDNA derived from T cells, B-cell-depleted T cells, or PBMCs.

Generated by immunoSEQ multiplex PCR, the TCRdb table keeps only in-frame clones and is missing some. The top ten clones hold just over 6.5% of a sample with a few hundred thousand clones, around 83% of them seen once. Participants spanned ages roughly 18 to 95 years and resided in roughly 26 US areas. In assigning cohorts, the study relied on participant-reported clinical history. The germline V gene encodes CDR1 SGHTA and CDR2 FQGNSA. This CDR3 contains 16 residues. V was pared by 2 bases and J by 8 bases, with 18 bases between. The sequencing input was PBMCs or T cells enriched from blood (not recorded which). This TCR was recovered from a woman in her forties or fifties who had been exposed to COVID-19. J is TRBJ1-4 and V is TRBV7-2; a possible D gene is TRBD1 (6 bases). This chain's CDR3 is CASSLYRGRGGEKLFF. The CDR3 DNA sequence: TGTGCCAGCAGCTTATATCGCGGCAGGGGTGGCGAAAAACTGTTTTTT.